Sequencing of this TCR beta chain was carried out in a study of blood T cell repertoires in COVID-19. Study context: From T cells, B-cell-depleted T cells, or PBMCs came the material, which was cDNA or gDNA.

The CDR3 length is 13 residues. After removal of 7 bases from V and 7 bases from J, the junction contained 9 bases not matched to a gene. Per the germline V gene, CDR1 is MDHEN and CDR2 is SYDVKM. As processed by the authors: Nucleated cell number was recorded as an estimate derived from reference gene primer amplification. This table comes from immunoSEQ multiplex PCR, and its TCRdb copy is limited to in-frame clones, with some not included. V and J calls and clone size are those listed in that table; D and trimming were worked out from the DNA. The sample records about 120,000 clones, 85% to 90% being singletons. This clone was seen a handful of times.

Sequencing was performed on peripheral blood. The chain is built from TRBV28 and TRBJ1-2; 7 nucleotides agree with TRBD1. The TCR sequence derives from a man between 60 and 70 years old with acute or convalescent COVID-19. The CDR3 region has the DNA TGTGCCAGCACCGGCGGGACAGCGGTTGGCTACACCTTC. Its protein product is CASTGGTAVGYTF.